Listed below are T cell receptor beta chains from one sample, sequenced in a study of OX40 agonist ivuxolimab in advanced cancers. The data were produced by immunoSEQ multiplex PCR, yet TCRdb's version contains in-frame clones alone and is incomplete. Among roughly 32,000 clones listed, about four fifths were seen once. The source material was CD4+ or CD8+ T cells sorted from blood, sampled in a trial of the OX40 agonist ivuxolimab. These receptor sequences come from an adult with an advanced solid tumor such as melanoma, head and neck, liver or kidney cancer. The CDR3 runs from the conserved cysteine through the conserved F or W. The D gene is left open where the match is weak. The size entry is marked missing in some rows and otherwise reads once, few, many or a size class.

clone_size,d_call,cdr3_length,v_call,j_call,cdr3_aa,cdr3_nt
.,TRBD2,14,TRBV6-4,TRBJ2-1,CASSAERGGRVQFF,TGTGCCAGCAGTGCGGAGCGGGGGGGCCGGGTGCAGTTCTTC
.,.,20,TRBV5-1,TRBJ2-7,CASSFKIGRQRDTSLYEQYF,TGCGCCAGCAGCTTCAAAATCGGTAGGCAGCGGGACACCAGTCTCTACGAGCAGTACTTC
.,TRBD2,16,TRBV5-4,TRBJ2-2,CASSIPSGRRTGELFF,TGTGCCAGCAGCATACCTAGCGGGAGACGTACCGGGGAGCTGTTTTTT
once,.,14,TRBV5-1,TRBJ2-5,CASSFRGDRETQYF,TGCGCCAGCAGCTTCCGAGGGGACCGGGAGACCCAGTACTTC
.,TRBD2,15,TRBV28,TRBJ2-7,CASSRSDSGRYEQYF,TGTGCCAGCAGTAGGAGTGATAGCGGGAGATACGAGCAGTACTTC
once,.,13,TRBV10-1,TRBJ2-1,CASSERLGDEQFF,TGCGCCAGCAGTGAGCGACTGGGGGATGAGCAGTTCTTC
.,TRBD2,16,TRBV2,TRBJ2-3,CASSRRGGEYTDTQYF,TGTGCCAGCAGTCGACGCGGGGGGGAATACACAGATACGCAGTATTTT
.,TRBD1,17,TRBV5-1,TRBJ1-1,CASRGTGGHPMNTEAFF,TGCGCCAGCAGGGGGACAGGGGGCCACCCTATGAACACTGAAGCTTTCTTT
.,TRBD1,15,TRBV5-1,TRBJ2-1,CASSDMDRAYNEQFF,TGCGCCAGCAGCGATATGGACAGGGCCTACAATGAGCAGTTCTTC
.,.,15,TRBV7-9,TRBJ2-3,CASSLGSRRTDTQYF,TGTGCCAGCAGCTTGGGGTCCAGGCGCACAGATACGCAGTATTTT
.,TRBD1,12,TRBV7-9,TRBJ1-1,CASSQGGGEAFF,TGTGCCAGCAGCCAAGGGGGCGGTGAAGCTTTCTTT
.,.,13,TRBV2,TRBJ1-5,CASKQVSNQPQHF,TGTGCCAGCAAGCAGGTCAGCAATCAGCCCCAGCATTTT
.,TRBD1,16,TRBV5-5,TRBJ2-7,CASSLGGTGRGREQYF,TGTGCCAGCAGCTTGGGCGGGACAGGGAGGGGTCGCGAGCAGTACTTC
.,.,16,TRBV27,TRBJ2-5,CASSLRFRRYQETQYF,TGTGCCAGCAGTTTAAGGTTTCGTAGGTACCAAGAGACCCAGTACTTC
.,TRBD1,15,TRBV7-9,TRBJ2-5,CASSPGQGVHETQYF,TGTGCCAGCAGCCCCGGACAGGGGGTCCACGAGACCCAGTACTTC
.,TRBD1,14,TRBV28,TRBJ2-5,CASSWDRIEETQYF,TGTGCCAGCAGCTGGGACAGGATTGAAGAGACCCAGTACTTC
.,.,14,TRBV13,TRBJ2-7,CASGGRENSYEQYF,TGTGCCAGCGGCGGGCGGGAAAACTCCTACGAGCAGTACTTC